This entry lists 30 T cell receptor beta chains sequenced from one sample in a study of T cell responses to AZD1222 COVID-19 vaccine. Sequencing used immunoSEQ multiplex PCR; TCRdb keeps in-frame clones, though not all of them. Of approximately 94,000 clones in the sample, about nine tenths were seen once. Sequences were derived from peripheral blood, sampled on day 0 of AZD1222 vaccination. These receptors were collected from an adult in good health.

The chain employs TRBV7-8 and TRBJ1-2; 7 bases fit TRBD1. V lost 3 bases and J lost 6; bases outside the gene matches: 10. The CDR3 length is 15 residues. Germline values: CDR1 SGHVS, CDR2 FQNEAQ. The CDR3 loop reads CASSFDLTGLNGYTF. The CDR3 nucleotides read TGTGCCAGCAGCTTTGACTTGACAGGGCTAAATGGCTACACCTTC.

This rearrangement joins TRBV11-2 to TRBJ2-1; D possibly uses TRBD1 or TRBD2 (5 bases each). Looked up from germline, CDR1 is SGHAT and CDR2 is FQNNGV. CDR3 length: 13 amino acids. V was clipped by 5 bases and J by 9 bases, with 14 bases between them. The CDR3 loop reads CASSTGTGSEQFF. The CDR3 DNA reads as TGTGCCAGCAGCACTGGGACGGGGTCTGAGCAGTTCTTC.

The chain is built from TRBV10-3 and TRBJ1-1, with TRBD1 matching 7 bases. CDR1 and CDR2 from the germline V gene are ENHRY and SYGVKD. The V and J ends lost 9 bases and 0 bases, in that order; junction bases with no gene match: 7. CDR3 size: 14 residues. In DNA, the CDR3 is TGTGCCATTCGGACAGGACCCATGAACACTGAAGCTTTCTTT. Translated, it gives CAIRTGPMNTEAFF.

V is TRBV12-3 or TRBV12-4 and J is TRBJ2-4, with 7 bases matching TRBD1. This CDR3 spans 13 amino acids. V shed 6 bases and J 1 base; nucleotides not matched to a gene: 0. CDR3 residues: CASRQGAKNIQYF. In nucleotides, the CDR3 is TGTGCCAGCAGACAGGGGGCCAAAAACATTCAGTACTTC.

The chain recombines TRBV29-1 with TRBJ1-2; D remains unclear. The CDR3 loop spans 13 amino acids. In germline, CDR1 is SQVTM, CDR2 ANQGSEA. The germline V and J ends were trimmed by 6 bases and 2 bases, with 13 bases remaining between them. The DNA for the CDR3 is TGCAGCGTGCCTCGGGTCGGGAACTATGGCTACACCTTC. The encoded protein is CSVPRVGNYGYTF. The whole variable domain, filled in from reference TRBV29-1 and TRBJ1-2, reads SAVISQKPSRDICQRGTSLTIQCQVDSQVTMMFWYRQQPGQSLTLIATANQGSEATYESGFVIDKFPISRPNLTFSTLTVSNMSPEDSSIYLCSVPRVGNYGYTFGSGTRLTVV.

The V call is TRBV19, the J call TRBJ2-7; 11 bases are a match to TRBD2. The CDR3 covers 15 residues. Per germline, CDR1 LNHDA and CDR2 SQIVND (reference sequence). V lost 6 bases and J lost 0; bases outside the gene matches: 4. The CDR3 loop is CASSPGLAVSYEQYF. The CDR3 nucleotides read TGTGCCAGTAGCCCGGGACTAGCGGTCTCCTACGAGCAGTACTTC.

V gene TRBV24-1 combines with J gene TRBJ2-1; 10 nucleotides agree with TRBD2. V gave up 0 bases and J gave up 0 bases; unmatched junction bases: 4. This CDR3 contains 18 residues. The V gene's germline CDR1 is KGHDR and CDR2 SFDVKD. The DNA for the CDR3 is TGTGCCACCAGTGATTTGCGTTCTAGCGGGAGCTCCTACAATGAGCAGTTCTTC. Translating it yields CATSDLRSSGSSYNEQFF.

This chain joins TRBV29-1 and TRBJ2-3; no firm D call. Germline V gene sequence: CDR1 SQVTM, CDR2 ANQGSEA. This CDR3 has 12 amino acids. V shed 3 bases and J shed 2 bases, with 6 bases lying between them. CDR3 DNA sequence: TGCAGCGTTGACATATACACAGATACGCAGTATTTT. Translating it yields CSVDIYTDTQYF.

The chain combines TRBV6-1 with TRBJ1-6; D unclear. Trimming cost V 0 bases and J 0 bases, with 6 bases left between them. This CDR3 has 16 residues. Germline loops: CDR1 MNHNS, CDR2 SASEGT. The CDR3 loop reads CASSEAWSSYNSPLHF. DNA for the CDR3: TGTGCCAGCAGTGAAGCGTGGAGCTCCTATAATTCACCCCTCCACTTT.

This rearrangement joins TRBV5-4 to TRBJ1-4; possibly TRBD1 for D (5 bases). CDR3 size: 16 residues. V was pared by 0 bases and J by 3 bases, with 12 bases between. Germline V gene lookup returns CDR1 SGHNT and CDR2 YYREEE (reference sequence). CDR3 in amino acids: CASSLAREGANEKLFF. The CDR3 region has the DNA TGTGCCAGCAGCTTGGCCAGGGAAGGAGCTAATGAAAAACTGTTTTTT.

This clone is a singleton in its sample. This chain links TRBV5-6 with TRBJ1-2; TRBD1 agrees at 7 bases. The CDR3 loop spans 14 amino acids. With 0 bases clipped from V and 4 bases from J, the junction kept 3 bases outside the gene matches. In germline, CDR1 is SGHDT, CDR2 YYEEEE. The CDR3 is CASSLGQGSYGYTF. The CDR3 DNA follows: TGTGCCAGCAGCTTGGGACAGGGCAGCTATGGCTACACCTTC.

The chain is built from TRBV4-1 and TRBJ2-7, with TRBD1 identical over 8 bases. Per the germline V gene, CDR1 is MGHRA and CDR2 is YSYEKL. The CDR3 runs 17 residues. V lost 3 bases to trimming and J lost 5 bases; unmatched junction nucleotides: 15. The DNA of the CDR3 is TGCGCCAGCAGCCATCCCATCCCCGGGACAGGAGGCGACGAGCAGTACTTC. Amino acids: CASSHPIPGTGGDEQYF.

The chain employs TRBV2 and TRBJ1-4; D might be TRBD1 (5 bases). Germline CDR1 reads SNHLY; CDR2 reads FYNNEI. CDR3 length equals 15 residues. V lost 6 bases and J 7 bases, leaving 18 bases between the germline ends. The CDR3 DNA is TGTGCCAGCAGAATGGGGGTAGGGGACGGTGAAAAACTGTTTTTT. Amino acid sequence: CASRMGVGDGEKLFF.

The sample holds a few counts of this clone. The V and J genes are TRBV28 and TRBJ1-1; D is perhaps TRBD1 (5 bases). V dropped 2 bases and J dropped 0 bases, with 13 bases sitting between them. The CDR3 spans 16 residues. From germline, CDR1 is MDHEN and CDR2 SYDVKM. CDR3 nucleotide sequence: TGTGCCAGCAGTTTAATAATCCAGGGACTGAACACTGAAGCTTTCTTT. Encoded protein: CASSLIIQGLNTEAFF.

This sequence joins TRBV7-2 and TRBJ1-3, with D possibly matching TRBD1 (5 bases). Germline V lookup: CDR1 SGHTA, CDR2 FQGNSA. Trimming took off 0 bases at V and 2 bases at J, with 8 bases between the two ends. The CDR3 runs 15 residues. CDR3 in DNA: TGTGCCAGCAGCTTAGCGGGAGGGGCTGGAAACACCATATATTTT. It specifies CASSLAGGAGNTIYF.

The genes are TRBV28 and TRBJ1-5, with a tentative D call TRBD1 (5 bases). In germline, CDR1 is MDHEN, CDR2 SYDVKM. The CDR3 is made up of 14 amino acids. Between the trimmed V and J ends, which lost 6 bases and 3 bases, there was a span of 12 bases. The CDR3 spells CASSMGGTNQPQHF. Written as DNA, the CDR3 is TGTGCCAGCAGCATGGGGGGGACCAATCAGCCCCAGCATTTT. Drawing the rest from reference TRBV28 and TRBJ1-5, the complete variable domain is DVKVTQSSRYLVKRTGEKVFLECVQDMDHENMFWYRQDPGLGLRLIYFSYDVKMKEKGDIPEGYSVSREKKERFSLILESASTNQTSMYLCASSMGGTNQPQHFGDGTRLSIL.

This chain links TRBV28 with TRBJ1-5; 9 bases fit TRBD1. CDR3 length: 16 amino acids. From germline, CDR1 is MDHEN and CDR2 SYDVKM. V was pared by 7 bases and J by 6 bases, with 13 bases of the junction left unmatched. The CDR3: CASTPSGQGSGQPQHF. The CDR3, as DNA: TGTGCCAGCACCCCCTCCGGACAGGGGTCCGGTCAGCCCCAGCATTTT.

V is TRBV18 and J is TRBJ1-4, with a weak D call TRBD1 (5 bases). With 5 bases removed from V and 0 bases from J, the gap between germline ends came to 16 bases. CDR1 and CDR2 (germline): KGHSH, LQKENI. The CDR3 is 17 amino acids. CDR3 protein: CASSSLQGLSTNEKLFF. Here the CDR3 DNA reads TGTGCCAGCTCATCCCTGCAGGGTCTTTCAACTAATGAAAAACTGTTTTTT. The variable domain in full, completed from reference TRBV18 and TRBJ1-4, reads NAGVMQNPRHLVRRRGQEARLRCSPMKGHSHVYWYRQLPEEGLKFMVYLQKENIIDESGMPKERFSAEFPKEGPSILRIQQVVRGDSAAYFCASSSLQGLSTNEKLFFGSGTQLSVL.

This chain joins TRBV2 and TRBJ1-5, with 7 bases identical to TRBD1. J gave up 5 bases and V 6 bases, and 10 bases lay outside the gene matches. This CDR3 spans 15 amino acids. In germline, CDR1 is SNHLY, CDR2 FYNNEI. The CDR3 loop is CASRRTGVGYQPQHF. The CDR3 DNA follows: TGTGCCAGCAGGAGGACAGGAGTTGGGTATCAGCCCCAGCATTTT.

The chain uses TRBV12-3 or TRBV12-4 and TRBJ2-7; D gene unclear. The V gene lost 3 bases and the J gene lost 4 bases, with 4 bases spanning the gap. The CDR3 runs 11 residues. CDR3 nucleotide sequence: TGTGCCAGCAGTTTCCAGTACGAGCAGTACTTC. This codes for CASSFQYEQYF.

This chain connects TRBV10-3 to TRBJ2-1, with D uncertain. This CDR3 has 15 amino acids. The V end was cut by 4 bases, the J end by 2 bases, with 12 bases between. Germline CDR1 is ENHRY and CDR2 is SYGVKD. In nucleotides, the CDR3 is TGTGCCATCAGTGGGGTCGGCAGGACCTACAATGAGCAGTTCTTC. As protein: CAISGVGRTYNEQFF.

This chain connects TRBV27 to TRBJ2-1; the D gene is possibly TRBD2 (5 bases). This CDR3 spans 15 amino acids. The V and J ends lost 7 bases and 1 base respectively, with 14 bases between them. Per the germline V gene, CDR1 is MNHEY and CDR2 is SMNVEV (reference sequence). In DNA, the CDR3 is TGTGCCAGCATATCTGAGACGGGATCCTACAATGAGCAGTTCTTC. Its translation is CASISETGSYNEQFF.

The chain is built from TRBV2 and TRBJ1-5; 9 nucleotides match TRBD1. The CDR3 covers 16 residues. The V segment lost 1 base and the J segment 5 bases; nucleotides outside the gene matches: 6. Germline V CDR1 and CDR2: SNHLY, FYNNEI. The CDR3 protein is CASSEVGQGGYQPQHF. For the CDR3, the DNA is TGTGCCAGCAGTGAAGTGGGACAGGGAGGGTATCAGCCCCAGCATTTT.

The CDR3 loop is CASGPTGTGNTEAFF. In nucleotides, the CDR3 is TGTGCTAGTGGCCCGACCGGGACAGGTAACACTGAAGCTTTCTTT. The chain carries TRBV12-5 and TRBJ1-1; 8 nucleotides match TRBD1. Trimming at V came to 6 bases and at J to 2 bases, leaving 8 bases not matched to a gene. CDR1 is LGHNT and CDR2 is FRNRAP in the germline V gene. The CDR3 sequence is 15 residues long.

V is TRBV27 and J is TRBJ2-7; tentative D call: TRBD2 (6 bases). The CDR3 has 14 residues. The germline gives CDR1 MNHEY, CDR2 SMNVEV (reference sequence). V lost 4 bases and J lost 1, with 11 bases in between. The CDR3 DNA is TGTGCCAGCAGTTCACAGCGGGCATCCTACGAGCAGTACTTC. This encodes CASSSQRASYEQYF.

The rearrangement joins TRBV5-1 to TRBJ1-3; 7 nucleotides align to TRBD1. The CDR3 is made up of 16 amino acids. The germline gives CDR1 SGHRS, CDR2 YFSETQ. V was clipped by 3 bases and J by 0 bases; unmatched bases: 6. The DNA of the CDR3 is TGCGCCAGCAGCTCAGTCTACAGGGGCTCTGGAAACACCATATATTTT. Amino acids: CASSSVYRGSGNTIYF.

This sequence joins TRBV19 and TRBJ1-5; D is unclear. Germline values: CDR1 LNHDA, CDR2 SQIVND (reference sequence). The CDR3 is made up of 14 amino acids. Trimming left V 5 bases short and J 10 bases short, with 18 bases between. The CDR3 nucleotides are TGTGCCAGTAGTTTTGGACTCATATCAATCCCCCAGCATTTT. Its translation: CASSFGLISIPQHF.

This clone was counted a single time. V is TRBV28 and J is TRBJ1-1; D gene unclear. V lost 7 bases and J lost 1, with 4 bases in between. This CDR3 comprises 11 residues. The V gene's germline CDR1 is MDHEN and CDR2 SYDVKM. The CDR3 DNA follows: TGTGCCAGCAAGAAGAACACTGAAGCTTTCTTT. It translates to CASKKNTEAFF. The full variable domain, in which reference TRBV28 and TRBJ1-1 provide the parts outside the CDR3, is DVKVTQSSRYLVKRTGEKVFLECVQDMDHENMFWYRQDPGLGLRLIYFSYDVKMKEKGDIPEGYSVSREKKERFSLILESASTNQTSMYLCASKKNTEAFFGQGTRLTVV.

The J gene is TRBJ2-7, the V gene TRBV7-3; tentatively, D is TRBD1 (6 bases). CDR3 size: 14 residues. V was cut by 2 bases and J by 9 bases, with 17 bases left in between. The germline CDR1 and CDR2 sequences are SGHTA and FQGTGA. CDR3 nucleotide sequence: TGTGCCAGCAGCTTAGAACGGGACATCGGGGCGCAGTACTTC. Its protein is CASSLERDIGAQYF. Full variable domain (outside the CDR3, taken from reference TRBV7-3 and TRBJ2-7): GAGVSQTPSNKVTEKGKYVELRCDPISGHTALYWYRQSLGQGPEFLIYFQGTGAADDSGLPNDRFFAVRPEGSVSTLKIQRTERGDSAVYLCASSLERDIGAQYFGPGTRLTVT.

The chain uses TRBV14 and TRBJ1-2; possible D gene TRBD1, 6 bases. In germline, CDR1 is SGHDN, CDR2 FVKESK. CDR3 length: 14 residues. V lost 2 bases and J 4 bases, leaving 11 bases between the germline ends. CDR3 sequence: CASSQQQGTYGYTF. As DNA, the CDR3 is TGTGCCAGCAGCCAACAGCAGGGGACCTATGGCTACACCTTC.